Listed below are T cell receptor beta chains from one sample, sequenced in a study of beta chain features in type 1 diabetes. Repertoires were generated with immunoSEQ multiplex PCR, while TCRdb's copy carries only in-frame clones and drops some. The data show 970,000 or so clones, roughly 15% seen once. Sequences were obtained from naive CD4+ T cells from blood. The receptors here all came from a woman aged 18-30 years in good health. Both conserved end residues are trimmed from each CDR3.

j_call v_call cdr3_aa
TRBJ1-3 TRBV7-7 ASSLSTGNTIY
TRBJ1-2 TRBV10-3 ATKTDRGTYGYT
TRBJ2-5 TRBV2 ASSDAGYQETQY
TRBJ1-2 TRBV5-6 ASSLGGTVLWSGT
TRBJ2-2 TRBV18 ASSTRQAQDGELF
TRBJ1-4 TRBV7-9 ASTRTGVIEKLF
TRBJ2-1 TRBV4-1 ASRITSGRMHEQF
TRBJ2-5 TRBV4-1 ATSSGTAQETQY
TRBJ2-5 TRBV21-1 ASSSGSDNGRAGETQY
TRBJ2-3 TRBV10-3 AISESQGHTDTQY
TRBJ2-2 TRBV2 ASSEQTTGELF
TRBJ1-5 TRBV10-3 AISSDSNQPQH
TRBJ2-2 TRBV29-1 SVGARVPGELF
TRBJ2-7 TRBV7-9 ASSPDSTKQY
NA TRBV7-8 ASSSSGTRSFYEQY
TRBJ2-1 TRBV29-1 SVRVRAEF
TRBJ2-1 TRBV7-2 ASSLGATSYNEQF
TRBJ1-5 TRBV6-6 ASSSLGLQPQH
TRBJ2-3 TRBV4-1 ASSRAGPGASTDTQY
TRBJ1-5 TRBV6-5 ASSYPKQGSNQPQH
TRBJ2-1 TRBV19 ASSTGSSYNEQF
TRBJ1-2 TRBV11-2 ASSLGEGGDYGYT
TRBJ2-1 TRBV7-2 ASSLAGLNEQF
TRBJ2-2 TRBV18 ASSLGPSATNTGELF
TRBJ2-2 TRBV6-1 ASSDSRGVRELF
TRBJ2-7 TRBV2 ASSEEGLSIYEQY
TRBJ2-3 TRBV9 ASSQNGRPQY
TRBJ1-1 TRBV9 ASSYRGVEAF
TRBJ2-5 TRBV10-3 AISAGETQY